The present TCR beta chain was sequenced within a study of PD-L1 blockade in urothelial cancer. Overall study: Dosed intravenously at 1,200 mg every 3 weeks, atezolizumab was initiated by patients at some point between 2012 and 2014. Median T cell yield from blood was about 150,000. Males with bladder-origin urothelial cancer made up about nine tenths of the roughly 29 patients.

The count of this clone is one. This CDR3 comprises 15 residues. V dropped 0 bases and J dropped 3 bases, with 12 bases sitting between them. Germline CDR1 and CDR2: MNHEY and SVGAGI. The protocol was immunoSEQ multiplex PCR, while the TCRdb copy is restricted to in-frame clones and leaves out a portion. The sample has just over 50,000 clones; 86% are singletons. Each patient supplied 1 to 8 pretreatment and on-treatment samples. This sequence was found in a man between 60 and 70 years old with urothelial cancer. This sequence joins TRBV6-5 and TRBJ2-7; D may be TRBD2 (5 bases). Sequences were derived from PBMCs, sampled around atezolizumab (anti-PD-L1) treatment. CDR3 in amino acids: CASSYSALGSYEQYF. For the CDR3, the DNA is TGTGCCAGCAGTTACTCGGCACTGGGGAGCTACGAGCAGTACTTC.